The source of this T cell receptor (beta chain) is a study of blood T cells in healthy people across ages (dated by TCRdb to about 2015). At the level of the whole study: Template switching captured roughly one uniquely barcoded TCR beta cDNA molecule per two T cells in model experiments. Age-related changes in TCR beta repertoire diversity were measured in the study by deep sequencing normalized with unique cDNA molecular identifiers. Four age groups were formed from the donors: young (average approximately 15 years), middle-aged (around 40), aged (roughly 56) and long-lived (more than 75). To avoid experimental bias, donors of different ages were distributed randomly across sequencing lanes. The study analyzed two additional independent replicas of 1 million unique cDNA reads from the same blood draw for two donors, one aged 18 to 29 and one aged 80 or older. Study-level results and caveats: Total diversity estimates from one million sequenced T cells were considered lower bounds and underestimates. Compared with the aged group, the long-lived group had more naive CD4+ T cells, fewer expanded clones and increased TCR diversity, a pattern suggesting age selection. Because profiling used bulk unsorted PBMCs, naive and antigen-experienced compartments could not be compared conclusively. A strong correlation was found between observed TCR beta diversity and the percentage of naive T cells measured by flow cytometry. Donor CMV infection status was unknown, potentially confounding age-related changes in expanded clonotypes. Observed TCR beta diversity per million T cells fell roughly linearly with age, and a significant reduction was already apparent by age roughly 41.

Receptor libraries were prepared by 5' RACE. The sample was run on an Illumina HiSeq 2500. A second PCR of about 6 to 11 cycles was run with a J-beta primer mix and a sample-barcoded 5' primer. A template-switch 5' adaptor carrying 12 random nucleotides introduced a unique molecular identifier onto each TCR beta cDNA molecule. Each sample yielded at least 2.5 million CDR3-containing paired-end reads. First-strand cDNA synthesis was performed from all RNA using the Mint cDNA synthesis kit, with priming by a TRBC-specific oligonucleotide. Following uracil-DNA glycosylase treatment, all cDNA underwent a first 18-cycle PCR with the universal primers M1SS and BC2_uni_R. Per the source publication's procedure: For normalization, 1 million high-quality reads were randomly selected from each sample, with every read carrying a distinct molecular identifier. Reads sharing molecular identifiers were discarded rather than binned into consensus sequences. CDR3 identification, clonotype clustering and error correction used MiTCR with a Q25 quality threshold and the strictest error-elimination algorithm. A nonparametric unseen species model with Euler transformation was used to estimate a lower bound on total TCR beta diversity. TCRdb reprocessing: public reads trimmed at Q25 with fastp, clones called with MiXCR, in-frame beta chains kept. CDR3 protein duplicates are merged, each entry listing the most common genes and DNA. Clone size and V and J calls follow TCRdb, not the original study. Recorded for this sample are over a million distinct CDR3 sequences; approximately 59% of them occurred a single time. Over 5.5% of the sample is held by the ten biggest clonotypes.

The CDR3 covers 13 residues, taking in both the cysteine and the phenylalanine. Solely the CDR3 DNA is kept, with 39 bases framed from the first base. Trimming costs V 5 bases and J 7 bases, and their ends lie 12 bases apart. The germline V gene (reference sequence) yields LGHDT for CDR1 and YNNKEL for CDR2. This clonotype was seen only a few times. Its antigen target is currently unknown. Base quality data are lacking; no much larger clone is found one base away. The 35 to 40 donors, aged about 6 to 95 years, were systemically healthy Caucasian individuals from Russia. Each donor gave around 9.8 milliliters of peripheral blood, collected into EDTA-treated Vacutainer tubes. Ficoll-Paque density-gradient centrifugation was used to isolate PBMCs, with at least 7 million obtained per sample. Trizol reagent was used to extract total RNA from the PBMCs, yielding at least 6 micrograms per sample. The percentages of naive CD45RAhigh/CD27high T cells were determined by flow cytometry on a PBMC aliquot from every donor.

The rearranged segments are TRBV3-1 and TRBJ2-1; a confident D gene designation cannot be given. The clonotype was recovered from a man between 18 and 29 years old in good health. The sequencing sample was made of blood. The CDR3 corresponds to CASSKSNLNEQFF. The DNA sequence follows: TGTGCCAGCAGCAAATCGAACCTAAATGAGCAGTTCTTC.